These T cell receptor beta chains were read from a single sample in a study of control samples from healthy donors and cancer patients. Clones were sequenced by immunoSEQ multiplex PCR, and TCRdb holds only the in-frame ones, with some missing. The table has around 22,000 clones, 75% to 85% seen once; the top ten hold 27%. Sequencing was carried out using PBMCs. These receptors all stem from a man in his 60s with head and neck cancer. The CDR3 runs from the conserved cysteine through the conserved F or W. Each record gives: D gene, clone size, V gene, J gene, CDR3 protein, CDR3 DNA. D genes are given only for firm matches. Clone size is not always given. Where it is, it says once, few, many or a class for expanded clones.

d_gene: NA
abundance: NA
v_gene: TRBV6-2/TRBV6-3
j_gene: TRBJ2-2
CDR3aa: CASSWGAEAGELFF
CDR3nt: TGTGCCAGCAGCTGGGGGGCTGAGGCCGGGGAGCTGTTTTTT

d_gene: NA
abundance: NA
v_gene: TRBV4-1
j_gene: TRBJ2-5
CDR3aa: CASSQNKAVQETQYF
CDR3nt: TGCGCCAGCAGCCAAAATAAAGCAGTCCAAGAGACCCAGTACTTC

d_gene: TRBD2
abundance: NA
v_gene: TRBV10-2
j_gene: TRBJ2-1
CDR3aa: CASTTSGKNEQFF
CDR3nt: TGCGCCAGCACGACTAGCGGGAAGAATGAGCAGTTCTTC

d_gene: NA
abundance: NA
v_gene: TRBV29-1
j_gene: TRBJ1-1
CDR3aa: CSVQVNTEAFF
CDR3nt: TGCAGCGTACAGGTGAACACTGAAGCTTTCTTT

d_gene: NA
abundance: NA
v_gene: TRBV6-5
j_gene: TRBJ1-2
CDR3aa: CATTRGGTSWNGYTF
CDR3nt: TGTGCCACCACTAGGGGGGGGACCTCCTGGAATGGCTACACCTTC

d_gene: NA
abundance: NA
v_gene: TRBV5-1
j_gene: TRBJ1-1
CDR3aa: CASSLDQAGLTEAFF
CDR3nt: TGCGCCAGCAGCTTGGATCAGGCAGGGCTCACTGAAGCTTTCTTT

d_gene: NA
abundance: NA
v_gene: TRBV18
j_gene: TRBJ2-3
CDR3aa: CASSPPGQGSSTDTQYF
CDR3nt: TGTGCCAGCTCACCACCCGGGCAGGGGTCTAGCACAGATACGCAGTATTTT

d_gene: NA
abundance: NA
v_gene: TRBV5-1
j_gene: TRBJ2-5
CDR3aa: CASSLEETQYF
CDR3nt: TGCGCCAGCAGCTTGGAAGAGACCCAGTACTTC

d_gene: TRBD1
abundance: NA
v_gene: TRBV6-6
j_gene: TRBJ1-4
CDR3aa: CASSFSGTANEKLFF
CDR3nt: TGTGCCAGCAGTTTCTCCGGGACAGCTAATGAAAAACTGTTTTTT

d_gene: NA
abundance: NA
v_gene: TRBV6-8
j_gene: TRBJ2-7
CDR3aa: CASSPPEQYF
CDR3nt: TGTGCCAGCAGTCCCCCCGAGCAGTACTTC

d_gene: NA
abundance: NA
v_gene: TRBV2
j_gene: TRBJ2-2
CDR3aa: CASSPDPYTGELFF
CDR3nt: TGTGCCAGCAGTCCGGACCCATACACCGGGGAGCTGTTTTTT

d_gene: NA
abundance: NA
v_gene: TRBV13
j_gene: TRBJ2-2
CDR3aa: CASSLAGGEWYTGELFF
CDR3nt: TGTGCCAGCAGCTTAGCCGGAGGGGAGTGGTATACCGGGGAGCTGTTTTTT

d_gene: NA
abundance: NA
v_gene: TRBV6-2/TRBV6-3
j_gene: TRBJ1-1
CDR3aa: CASSYSISGNTEAFF
CDR3nt: TGTGCCAGCAGTTACTCTATCAGCGGGAACACTGAAGCTTTCTTT

d_gene: TRBD1
abundance: NA
v_gene: TRBV13
j_gene: TRBJ2-2
CDR3aa: CASSLMVNRDRGNTGELFF
CDR3nt: TGTGCCAGCAGCTTAATGGTTAACCGGGACAGGGGAAACACCGGGGAGCTGTTTTTT

d_gene: TRBD2
abundance: NA
v_gene: TRBV5-1
j_gene: TRBJ2-1
CDR3aa: CASSSRVAGQSYNEQFF
CDR3nt: TGCGCCAGCAGCTCTCGGGTAGCGGGGCAATCCTACAATGAGCAGTTCTTC

d_gene: NA
abundance: NA
v_gene: TRBV5-1
j_gene: TRBJ2-1
CDR3aa: CASSLGQREQFF
CDR3nt: TGCGCCAGCAGCTTGGGTCAGCGTGAGCAGTTCTTC

d_gene: NA
abundance: NA
v_gene: TRBV12-5
j_gene: TRBJ2-7
CDR3aa: CASGLVLGLGANYEQYF
CDR3nt: TGTGCTAGTGGTTTGGTATTAGGTCTTGGGGCCAACTACGAGCAGTACTTC

d_gene: TRBD2
abundance: NA
v_gene: TRBV28
j_gene: TRBJ2-3
CDR3aa: CASSLAGLAGEGTDTQYF
CDR3nt: TGTGCCAGCAGTCTTGCGGGGCTAGCGGGAGAAGGCACAGATACGCAGTATTTT

d_gene: NA
abundance: NA
v_gene: TRBV18
j_gene: TRBJ2-7
CDR3aa: CASSLFGDYEQYF
CDR3nt: TGTGCCAGCTCACTTTTCGGCGACTACGAGCAGTACTTC

d_gene: NA
abundance: NA
v_gene: TRBV5-5
j_gene: TRBJ1-4
CDR3aa: CASSLEPQGPYEKLFF
CDR3nt: TGTGCCAGCAGCTTGGAGCCCCAGGGGCCCTATGAAAAACTGTTTTTT

d_gene: NA
abundance: NA
v_gene: TRBV7-8
j_gene: TRBJ2-7
CDR3aa: CASSSTQGGQYF
CDR3nt: TGTGCCAGCAGCTCCACGCAGGGGGGACAGTACTTC

d_gene: NA
abundance: few
v_gene: TRBV5-8
j_gene: TRBJ1-3
CDR3aa: CASSFQGSGNTIYF
CDR3nt: TGTGCCAGCAGCTTCCAGGGATCTGGAAACACCATATATTTT

d_gene: TRBD2
abundance: NA
v_gene: TRBV7-2
j_gene: TRBJ2-4
CDR3aa: CASSPAGLAKNIQYF
CDR3nt: TGTGCCAGCAGCCCAGCGGGGCTAGCCAAAAACATTCAGTACTTC

d_gene: NA
abundance: NA
v_gene: TRBV6-2/TRBV6-3
j_gene: TRBJ2-3
CDR3aa: CASSRLSSNTDTQYF
CDR3nt: TGTGCCAGCAGCCGACTATCAAGTAACACAGATACGCAGTATTTT

d_gene: NA
abundance: NA
v_gene: TRBV19
j_gene: TRBJ2-7
CDR3aa: CASSEQMLYEQYF
CDR3nt: TGTGCCAGTAGTGAACAGATGCTCTACGAGCAGTACTTC

d_gene: TRBD1
abundance: NA
v_gene: TRBV3-1/TRBV3-2
j_gene: TRBJ2-2
CDR3aa: CASSTRHQLQGAGELFF
CDR3nt: TGTGCCAGCAGCACACGACATCAGTTACAGGGGGCCGGGGAGCTGTTTTTT

d_gene: NA
abundance: once
v_gene: TRBV12-3/TRBV12-4
j_gene: TRBJ2-2
CDR3aa: CASSPLRGGELFF
CDR3nt: TGTGCCAGCAGTCCGCTGAGAGGCGGGGAGCTGTTTTTT

d_gene: NA
abundance: NA
v_gene: TRBV27
j_gene: TRBJ1-1
CDR3aa: CASSLSANTEAFF
CDR3nt: TGTGCCAGCAGTTTATCGGCGAACACTGAAGCTTTCTTT

d_gene: TRBD1
abundance: NA
v_gene: TRBV24-1
j_gene: TRBJ2-4
CDR3aa: CATSDSGGLGQYF
CDR3nt: TGTGCCACCAGTGATTCAGGGGGTTTGGGTCAGTACTTC

d_gene: NA
abundance: NA
v_gene: TRBV4-1
j_gene: TRBJ2-7
CDR3aa: CASSQVPDGDYEQYF
CDR3nt: TGCGCCAGCAGCCAAGTCCCGGACGGAGACTACGAGCAGTACTTC

d_gene: NA
abundance: NA
v_gene: TRBV19
j_gene: TRBJ1-2
CDR3aa: CASSIERSYGYTF
CDR3nt: TGTGCCAGTAGTATTGAGAGAAGCTATGGCTACACCTTC

d_gene: TRBD2
abundance: NA
v_gene: TRBV4-3
j_gene: TRBJ2-7
CDR3aa: CASSQDQVSGGAVAYEQYF
CDR3nt: TGCGCCAGCAGCCAAGATCAGGTCAGCGGGGGGGCCGTGGCCTACGAGCAGTACTTC

d_gene: NA
abundance: NA
v_gene: TRBV24-1
j_gene: TRBJ2-3
CDR3aa: CATSLAGTQYF
CDR3nt: TGTGCCACCAGTTTGGCTGGTACGCAGTATTTT

d_gene: TRBD1
abundance: NA
v_gene: TRBV19
j_gene: TRBJ2-1
CDR3aa: CASSPGTGAYNEQFF
CDR3nt: TGTGCCAGTAGCCCCGGGACAGGGGCCTACAATGAGCAGTTCTTC

d_gene: TRBD1
abundance: NA
v_gene: TRBV2
j_gene: TRBJ2-7
CDR3aa: CASNSDRGSEQYF
CDR3nt: TGTGCCAGCAATTCGGACAGGGGGTCCGAGCAGTACTTC

d_gene: NA
abundance: once
v_gene: TRBV12-5
j_gene: TRBJ2-2
CDR3aa: CASGLVGMSLKGDGELFF
CDR3nt: TGTGCTAGTGGTTTGGTTGGAATGTCTCTGAAGGGAGACGGGGAGCTGTTTTTT